Each of the 20 T cell receptor beta chains below was sequenced from the same sample in a study of blood T cell repertoires in COVID-19. Produced via immunoSEQ multiplex PCR; TCRdb's table is partial and in-frame only. The sample contains around 8,000 clones, 75% to 90% of which appear only once. The sequenced material came from peripheral blood. Receptors originate from a human donor in a cohort sampled during active COVID-19.

The J gene is TRBJ2-5, the V gene TRBV19; the match to TRBD1 covers 9 bases. Germline V gene sequence: CDR1 LNHDA, CDR2 SQIVND (reference sequence). V trimming: 3 bases; J trimming: 1 base; junction bases outside the gene matches: 12. CDR3 length: 18 amino acids. DNA for the CDR3: TGTGCCAGTAGTATCTCCCTTCCGGGACAGGGCCTCCAAGAGACCCAGTACTTC. It translates to CASSISLPGQGLQETQYF. Full variable domain (outside the CDR3, taken from reference TRBV19 and TRBJ2-5): DGGITQSPKYLFRKEGQNVTLSCEQNLNHDAMYWYRQDPGQGLRLIYYSQIVNDFQKGDIAEGYSVSREKKESFPLTVTSAQKNPTAFYLCASSISLPGQGLQETQYFGPGTRLLVL.

This chain connects TRBV27 to TRBJ2-1; 8 bases align to TRBD1. J was trimmed by 8 bases and V by 5 bases; bases with no gene match: 8. The CDR3 contains 14 residues. Germline CDR1 MNHEY, CDR2 SMNVEV (reference sequence). This CDR3 is CASSLRQGRYEQFF. The CDR3 coding sequence is TGTGCCAGCAGTCTCCGACAGGGGCGGTATGAGCAGTTCTTC.

The CDR3 DNA sequence: TGTGCCAGCAGTTCTCACCAAGAGACCCAGTACTTC. Translated, it gives CASSSHQETQYF. The rearrangement joins TRBV12-3 or TRBV12-4 to TRBJ2-5, with D hard to call. CDR3 size: 12 residues. The V end lost 4 bases, the J end lost 0 bases, and 3 bases lay between the germline ends.

This clone appeared a single time. The V and J genes are TRBV5-1 and TRBJ2-1, with D possibly TRBD1 on 7 matching bases. The CDR3 is 16 residues long. V lost 3 bases and J 1 base, leaving 14 bases between the germline ends. Per the germline V gene, CDR1 is SGHRS and CDR2 is YFSETQ. The CDR3, as DNA: TGCGCCAGCAGCTCAGGGGGGCCCCATTCCTACAATGAGCAGTTCTTC. This translates into CASSSGGPHSYNEQFF.

In its sample, this clone was seen once. The chain links TRBV7-2 to TRBJ2-7; perhaps TRBD1 as D (6 bases). The CDR3 consists of 13 residues. CDR1 and CDR2 from the germline V gene are SGHTA and FQGNSA. The V end lost 4 bases, the J end lost 5 bases, and 12 bases lay between the germline ends. This CDR3 reads CASSSTGHDEQYF. As DNA, the CDR3 is TGTGCCAGCAGCTCAACAGGGCACGACGAGCAGTACTTC.

The chain uses TRBV19 and TRBJ1-2; no clear D. Germline V lookup: CDR1 LNHDA, CDR2 SQIVND (reference sequence). With 4 bases removed from V and 0 bases from J, the gap between germline ends came to 12 bases. The CDR3 contains 15 residues. DNA for the CDR3: TGTGCCAGTAGTAGTATTGGAGGCACTAACTATGGCTACACCTTC. The encoded protein is CASSSIGGTNYGYTF.

The chain recombines TRBV24-1 with TRBJ2-3; a weak D match, TRBD1 (5 bases). The CDR3 has 18 amino acids. The ends were cut back, 4 bases at V and 4 bases at J, with 23 bases in the middle. The V gene's germline CDR1 is KGHDR and CDR2 SFDVKD. CDR3 coding DNA: TGTGCCACCAGTGACCATCTCTCGTCAGGGCATTACCCAGATACGCAGTATTTT. Amino acid sequence: CATSDHLSSGHYPDTQYF.

This sequence joins TRBV28 and TRBJ1-5; 9 bases align to TRBD1. Germline values: CDR1 MDHEN, CDR2 SYDVKM. The V gene end was trimmed by 4 bases and the J gene end by 11 bases; junction bases not matched to a gene: 21. This CDR3 contains 18 residues. CDR3: CASSSIQQGAGRSGAQHF. CDR3 DNA sequence: TGTGCCAGCAGTTCTATTCAACAGGGGGCCGGGCGGAGTGGAGCCCAGCATTTT.

This chain connects TRBV4-2 to TRBJ1-2, with D possibly TRBD1 on 5 matching bases. The V end was cut by 4 bases, the J end by 2 bases, with 14 bases between. The CDR3 is 15 residues long. Looked up from germline, CDR1 is LGHNA and CDR2 is YNFKEQ. CDR3 sequence reads: CASSPWGGQNYGYTF. The DNA of the CDR3 is TGTGCCAGCAGCCCTTGGGGGGGTCAGAACTATGGCTACACCTTC.

The genes are TRBV29-1 and TRBJ1-1, with 9 bases fitting TRBD1. V gave up 7 bases and J gave up 6 bases; unmatched junction bases: 12. CDR1 and CDR2 (germline): SQVTM, ANQGSEA. The CDR3 runs 14 residues. The CDR3 sequence: CSATQGAWGSEAFF. CDR3 nucleotide sequence: TGCAGCGCTACACAGGGGGCGTGGGGCTCTGAAGCTTTCTTT.

The chain couples TRBV6-1 to TRBJ1-1; no clear D gene. Trimming shortened V by 0 bases and J by 3 bases, and 8 bases separated the two germline ends. CDR3 length: 14 amino acids. Germline lookup yields CDR1 MNHNS and CDR2 SASEGT. CDR3: CASSEAGSDTEAFF. CDR3 DNA sequence: TGTGCCAGCAGTGAAGCGGGGAGTGACACTGAAGCTTTCTTT.

This sequence joins TRBV6-5 and TRBJ2-5, with 7 bases fitting TRBD1. CDR1 and CDR2 from the germline V gene are MNHEY and SVGAGI. The V and J ends lost 1 base and 8 bases, in that order; junction bases with no gene match: 7. The CDR3 spans 14 residues. CDR3 protein: CASSYLGQSRTQYF. The CDR3, as DNA: TGTGCCAGCAGTTACTTGGGACAGTCTCGAACCCAGTACTTC.

In regard to this clone: One end of the junction is discordant with germline, which a read error may explain. This rearrangement joins TRBV28 to TRBJ2-7; 9 nucleotides agree with TRBD2. The CDR3 is made up of 12 amino acids. Germline loops: CDR1 MDHEN, CDR2 SYDVKM. CDR3 amino acids: CASSLGREGPLF. The DNA of the CDR3 is TGTGCCAGCAGTTTGGGGCGGGAGGGCCCTTTGTTC. Full variable domain (outside the CDR3, taken from reference TRBV28 and TRBJ2-7): DVKVTQSSRYLVKRTGEKVFLECVQDMDHENMFWYRQDPGLGLRLIYFSYDVKMKEKGDIPEGYSVSREKKERFSLILESASTNQTSMYLCASSLGREGPLFGPGTRLTVT.

This chain connects TRBV27 to TRBJ2-7; 7 nucleotides align to TRBD2. V shed 8 bases and J 5 bases; nucleotides not matched to a gene: 12. Germline CDR1 reads MNHEY; CDR2 reads SMNVEV (reference sequence). This CDR3 spans 14 amino acids. Here the CDR3 reads CASRTRTRLNEQYF. CDR3 DNA sequence: TGTGCCAGCCGGACTAGGACGAGGTTAAACGAGCAGTACTTC.

The chain links TRBV11-2 to TRBJ2-1; 8 positions agree with TRBD2. V dropped 4 bases and J dropped 0; count of bases not matched to a gene: 2. CDR3 length equals 15 residues. The germline CDR1 and CDR2 sequences are SGHAT and FQNNGV. The CDR3 loop is CASSYGTSSYNEQFF. As DNA, the CDR3 is TGTGCCAGCAGCTACGGGACTAGCTCCTACAATGAGCAGTTCTTC.

This clone was seen once. This rearrangement joins TRBV24-1 to TRBJ2-1; D perhaps matches TRBD2 (7 bases). Trimming shortened V by 9 bases and J by 8 bases, and 25 bases separated the two germline ends. There are 16 residues in the CDR3. Germline assignment: CDR1 KGHDR and CDR2 SFDVKD. The CDR3 DNA reads as TGTGCCACCGACGGGGGCGGGAGACTACTCCCCCATGAGCAGTTCTTC. This sequence encodes CATDGGGRLLPHEQFF.

This clone was found a few times. The gene calls are TRBV6-1 and TRBJ2-5, with TRBD1 identical over 11 bases. The V segment lost 0 bases and the J segment 5 bases; nucleotides outside the gene matches: 14. This CDR3 is 19 amino acids long. The V gene's germline CDR1 is MNHNS and CDR2 SASEGT. In nucleotides, the CDR3 is TGTGCCAGCAGTGAAGCGGTCCGGGGAGGACAGGGGGCATGGGAGACCCAGTACTTC. This gives the protein CASSEAVRGGQGAWETQYF.

The chain carries TRBV19 and TRBJ1-1; the D is unclear. The germline V gene has CDR1 LNHDA and CDR2 SQIVND (reference sequence). CDR3 size: 14 residues. V lost 7 bases and J 0 bases, leaving 12 bases between the germline ends. CDR3 sequence: CASTQEGLNTEAFF. CDR3 DNA sequence: TGTGCCAGTACGCAGGAGGGATTGAACACTGAAGCTTTCTTT.

The chain couples TRBV12-3 or TRBV12-4 to TRBJ2-5; the D gene is possibly TRBD1 (6 bases). CDR3 length equals 11 residues. The V end was cut by 6 bases, the J end by 9 bases, with 11 bases between. CDR3 in amino acids: CASSGAGAQYF. The CDR3 coding sequence is TGTGCCAGCAGCGGTGCAGGGGCCCAGTACTTC.

The chain is built from TRBV20-1 and TRBJ2-3, with D possibly being TRBD2 (7 bases). V was trimmed by 3 bases and J by 3 bases, leaving 13 bases between them. The germline gives CDR1 DFQATT, CDR2 SNEGSKA (reference sequence). The CDR3 covers 14 residues. The chain's CDR3 is CSASGSGTTDTQYF. CDR3 nucleotide sequence: TGCAGTGCTAGTGGGAGCGGGACAACAGATACGCAGTATTTT.